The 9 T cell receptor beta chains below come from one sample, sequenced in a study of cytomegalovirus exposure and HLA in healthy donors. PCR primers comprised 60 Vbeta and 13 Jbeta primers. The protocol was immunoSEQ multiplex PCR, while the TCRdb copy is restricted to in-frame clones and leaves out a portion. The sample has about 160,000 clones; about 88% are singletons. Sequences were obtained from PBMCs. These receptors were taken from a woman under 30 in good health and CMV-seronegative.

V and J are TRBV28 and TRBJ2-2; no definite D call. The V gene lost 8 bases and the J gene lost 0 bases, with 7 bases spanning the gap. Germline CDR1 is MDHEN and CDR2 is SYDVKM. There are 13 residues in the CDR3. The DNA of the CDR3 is TGTGCCAGCGACTCAGCGAACACCGGGGAGCTGTTTTTT. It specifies CASDSANTGELFF. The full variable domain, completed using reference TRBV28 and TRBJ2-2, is DVKVTQSSRYLVKRTGEKVFLECVQDMDHENMFWYRQDPGLGLRLIYFSYDVKMKEKGDIPEGYSVSREKKERFSLILESASTNQTSMYLCASDSANTGELFFGEGSRLTVL.

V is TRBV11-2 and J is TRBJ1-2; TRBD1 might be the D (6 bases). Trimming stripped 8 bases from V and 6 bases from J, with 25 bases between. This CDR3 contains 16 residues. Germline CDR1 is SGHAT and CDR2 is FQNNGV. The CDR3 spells CASFGSSWGPGDGYTF. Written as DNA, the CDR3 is TGTGCCAGCTTTGGGAGTTCGTGGGGGCCAGGGGATGGCTACACCTTC.

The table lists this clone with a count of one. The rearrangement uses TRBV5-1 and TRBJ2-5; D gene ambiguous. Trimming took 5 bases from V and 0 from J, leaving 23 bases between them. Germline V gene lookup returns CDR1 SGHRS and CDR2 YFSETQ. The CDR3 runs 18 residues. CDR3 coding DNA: TGCGCCAGCAGTCCTGTCACCCGGCTAGGCATACACCAAGAGACCCAGTACTTC. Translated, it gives CASSPVTRLGIHQETQYF.

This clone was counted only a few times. The CDR3 DNA reads as TGTGCCAGCAGTAGGGGGATAACAGGGCTATCTGAAGCTTTCTTT. This translates into CASSRGITGLSEAFF. J is TRBJ1-1 and V is TRBV6-1, with D possibly TRBD1 on 6 matching bases. This CDR3 contains 15 residues. Per the germline V gene, CDR1 is MNHNS and CDR2 is SASEGT. Trimming removed 5 bases at V and 6 bases at J, with 19 bases between.

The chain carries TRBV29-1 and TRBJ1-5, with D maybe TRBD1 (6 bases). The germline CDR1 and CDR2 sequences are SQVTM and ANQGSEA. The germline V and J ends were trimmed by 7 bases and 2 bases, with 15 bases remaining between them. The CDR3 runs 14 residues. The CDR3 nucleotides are TGCAGCGCCGGGGGGCAGGGCGGCAATCAGCCCCAGCATTTT. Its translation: CSAGGQGGNQPQHF. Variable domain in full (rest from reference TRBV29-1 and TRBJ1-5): SAVISQKPSRDICQRGTSLTIQCQVDSQVTMMFWYRQQPGQSLTLIATANQGSEATYESGFVIDKFPISRPNLTFSTLTVSNMSPEDSSIYLCSAGGQGGNQPQHFGDGTRLSIL.

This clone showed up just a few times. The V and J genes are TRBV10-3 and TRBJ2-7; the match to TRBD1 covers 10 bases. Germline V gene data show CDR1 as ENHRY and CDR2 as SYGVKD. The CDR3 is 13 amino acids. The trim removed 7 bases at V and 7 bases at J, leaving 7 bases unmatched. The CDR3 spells CAIKGQGLMEQYF. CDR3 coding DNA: TGTGCCATCAAGGGACAGGGGCTTATGGAGCAGTACTTC.

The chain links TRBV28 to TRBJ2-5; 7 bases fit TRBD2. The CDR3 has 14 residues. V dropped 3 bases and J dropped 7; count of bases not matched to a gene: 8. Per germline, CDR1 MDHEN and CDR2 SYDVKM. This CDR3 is CASSLGGSRGTQYF. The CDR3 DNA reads TGTGCCAGCAGTTTGGGCGGGAGTAGGGGGACCCAGTACTTC.

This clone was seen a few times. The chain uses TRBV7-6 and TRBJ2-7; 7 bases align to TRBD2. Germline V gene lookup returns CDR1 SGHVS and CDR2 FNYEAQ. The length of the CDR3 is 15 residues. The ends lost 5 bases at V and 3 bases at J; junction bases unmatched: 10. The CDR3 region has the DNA TGTGCCAGCAGCCAGATTAAGACTAGCTTCTACGAGCAGTACTTC. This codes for CASSQIKTSFYEQYF.

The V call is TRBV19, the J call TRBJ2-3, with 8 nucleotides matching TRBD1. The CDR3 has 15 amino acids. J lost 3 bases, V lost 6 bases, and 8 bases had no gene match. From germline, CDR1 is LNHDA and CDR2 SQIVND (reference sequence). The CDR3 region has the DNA TGTGCCAGTAGCAAGACAGGGGATATAACAGATACGCAGTATTTT. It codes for CASSKTGDITDTQYF.